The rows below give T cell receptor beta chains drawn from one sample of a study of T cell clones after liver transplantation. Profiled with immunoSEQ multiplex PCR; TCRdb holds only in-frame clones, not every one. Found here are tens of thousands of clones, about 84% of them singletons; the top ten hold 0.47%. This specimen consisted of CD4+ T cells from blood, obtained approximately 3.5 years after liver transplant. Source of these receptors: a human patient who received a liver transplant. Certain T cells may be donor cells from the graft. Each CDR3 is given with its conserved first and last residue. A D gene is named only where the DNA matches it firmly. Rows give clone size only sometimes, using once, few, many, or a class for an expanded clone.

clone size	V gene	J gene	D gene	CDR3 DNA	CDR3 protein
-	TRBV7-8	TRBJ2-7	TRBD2	TGTGCCAGCAGCGCAAGACTAGCGGGAATGAACGTTCGGTTC	CASSARLAGMNVRF
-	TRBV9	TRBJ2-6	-	TGTGCCAGCAGCGGGATTTGGATCTCTGGGGCCAACGTCCTGACTTTC	CASSGIWISGANVLTF
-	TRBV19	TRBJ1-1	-	TGTGCCAGTAGGGCGGGGGGGAAAGCTGAAGCTTTCTTT	CASRAGGKAEAFF
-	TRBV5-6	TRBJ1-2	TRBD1	TGTGCCAGCAGCTTGTACGGCGGGAACAGGGGAAGGTATGGCTACACCTTC	CASSLYGGNRGRYGYTF
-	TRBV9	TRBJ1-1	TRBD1	TGTGCCAGCAGCCCTCGGACAGGGGGGTACACTGAAGCTTTCTTT	CASSPRTGGYTEAFF
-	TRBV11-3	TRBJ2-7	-	TGTGCCAGCAGCGTAGACAGTTACTCCTACGAGCAGTACTTC	CASSVDSYSYEQYF
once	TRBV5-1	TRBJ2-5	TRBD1	TGCGCCAGCAGCCCAGGGACAGCTCGCAAAGAGACCCAGTACTTC	CASSPGTARKETQYF
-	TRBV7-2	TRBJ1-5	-	TGTGCCAGCAGCTTTGAGTGGGGGGCCGGTCAGCCCCAGCATTTT	CASSFEWGAGQPQHF
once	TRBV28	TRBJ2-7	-	TGTGCCAGCAATATGAGGGGACCCTACGAGCAGTACTTC	CASNMRGPYEQYF
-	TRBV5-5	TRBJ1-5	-	TGTGCCAGCAGCACCGGGGGGGAGCAGCCCCAGCATTTT	CASSTGGEQPQHF
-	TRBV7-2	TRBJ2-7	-	TGTGCCAGCAGCTCCGGGACACTCTACGAGCAGTACTTC	CASSSGTLYEQYF
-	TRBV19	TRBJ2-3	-	TGTGCCAGTCGCCTGGCGGGAGATACGCAGTATTTT	CASRLAGDTQYF
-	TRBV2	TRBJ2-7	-	TGTGCCAGCAGTTACACCCGTGGCTCCTACGAGCAGTACTTC	CASSYTRGSYEQYF
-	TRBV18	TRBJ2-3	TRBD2	TGTGCCAGCTCACCCCAGCGGGAGGAGGCAGATACGCAGTATTTT	CASSPQREEADTQYF
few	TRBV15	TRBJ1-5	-	TGTGCCACCAGCAGAGATCTCGGGGGCAATCAGCCCCAGCATTTT	CATSRDLGGNQPQHF
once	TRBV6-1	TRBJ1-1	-	TGTGCCAGCAGTGATCCAGTGAACACTGAAGCTTTCTTT	CASSDPVNTEAFF
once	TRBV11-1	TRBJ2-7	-	TGTGCCAGCAGCTTACAGTCCTACGAGCAGTACTTC	CASSLQSYEQYF
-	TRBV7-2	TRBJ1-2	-	TGTGCCAGCAGCTTAATGGAGGGAAGCTATGGCTACACCTTC	CASSLMEGSYGYTF
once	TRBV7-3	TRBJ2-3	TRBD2	TGTGCCAGCAGGAGCGGACTAGCGGGGGTCACAGATACGCAGTATTTT	CASRSGLAGVTDTQYF
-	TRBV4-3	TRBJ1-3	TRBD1	TGCGCCAGCAGCCAAGATGTCAGGGGGCATGGAAACACCATATATTTT	CASSQDVRGHGNTIYF
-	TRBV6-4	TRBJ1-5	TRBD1	TGTGCCAGCAGTGATTGGATAAAGGGGGCACTTAATCAGCCCCAGCATTTT	CASSDWIKGALNQPQHF
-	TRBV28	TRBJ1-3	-	TGTGCCAGCAGTTTAAGGGGGATCTCTGGAAACACCATATATTTT	CASSLRGISGNTIYF
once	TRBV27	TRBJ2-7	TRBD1	TGTGCCAGCAGTTGGACAGGGGGCGGAGGCGAGCAGTACTTC	CASSWTGGGGEQYF
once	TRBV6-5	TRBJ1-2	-	TGTGCCAGCAGGAAGGAGGCGGCGGGCGGCTACACCTTC	CASRKEAAGGYTF
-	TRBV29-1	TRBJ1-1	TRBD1	TGCAGCGGTGGGACAGGGAGGTACACTGAAGCTTTCTTT	CSGGTGRYTEAFF
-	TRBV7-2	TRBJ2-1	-	TGTGCCAGCAACCCCGGGCGGGCCTCCTACAATGAGCAGTTCTTC	CASNPGRASYNEQFF
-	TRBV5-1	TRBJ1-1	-	TGCGCCAGCTCCGGGGGGGCCCTCACTGAAGCTTTCTTT	CASSGGALTEAFF
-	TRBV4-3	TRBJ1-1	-	TGCGCCAGCAGCCCGGGACTTACGAACACTGAAGCTTTCTTT	CASSPGLTNTEAFF
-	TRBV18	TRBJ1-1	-	TGTGCCAGCTCACAGGACAGATCGAACACTGAAGCTTTCTTT	CASSQDRSNTEAFF
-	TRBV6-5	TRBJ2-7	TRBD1	TGTGCCAGCACGGACAGGGTAAACTCCTACGAGCAGTACTTC	CASTDRVNSYEQYF
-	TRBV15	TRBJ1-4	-	TGTGCCACCTCCAACGCGGGAGAAAAACTGTTTTTT	CATSNAGEKLFF
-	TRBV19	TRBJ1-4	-	TGTGCCAGTAGTATGGGCAGGGGTAATGAAAAACTGTTTTTT	CASSMGRGNEKLFF
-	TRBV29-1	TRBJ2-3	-	TGCAGCGTGCTGGGGGTTGTGGACACAGATACGCAGTATTTT	CSVLGVVDTDTQYF
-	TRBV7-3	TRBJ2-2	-	TGTGCCAGCAGTGACCGACCTAACACCGGGGAGCTGTTTTTT	CASSDRPNTGELFF
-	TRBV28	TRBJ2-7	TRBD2	TGTGCCAGCAGTTTACTTGCGGGAGACTCCTACGAGCAGTACTTC	CASSLLAGDSYEQYF
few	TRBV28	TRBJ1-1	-	TGTGCCAGCAGTGGAGTAGGTAGAGGGGGTGCTGAAGCTTTCTTT	CASSGVGRGGAEAFF
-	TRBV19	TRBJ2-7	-	TGTGCCAGTAGTATAGATCCGGAGTCCTACGAGCAGTACTTC	CASSIDPESYEQYF
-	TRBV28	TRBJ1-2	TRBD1	TGTGCCAGCAGACGACCAGGGGGCGCGTCGCCCGGCGGCTACACCTTC	CASRRPGGASPGGYTF
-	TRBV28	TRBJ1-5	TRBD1	TGTGCCAGCAGTTTACAGGGGGATTCAGGCCAGCCCCAGCATTTT	CASSLQGDSGQPQHF
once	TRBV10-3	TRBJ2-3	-	TGTGCCATCAGGGCAGTTTTCAGCACAGATACGCAGTATTTT	CAIRAVFSTDTQYF
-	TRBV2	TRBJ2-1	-	TGTGCCAGCAGTGAGAAGGTAGCGTATGAGCAGTTCTTC	CASSEKVAYEQFF
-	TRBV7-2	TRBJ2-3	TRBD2	TGTGCCAGCAGCTGGACTAGCGGGAGTGGAGGAGATACGCAGTATTTT	CASSWTSGSGGDTQYF
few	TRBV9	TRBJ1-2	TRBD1	TGTGCCTCCCAGGGACAGAACTATGGCTACACCTTC	CASQGQNYGYTF